This TCR beta chain was identified in a study of blood T cell repertoires in COVID-19. Study details: The United States, Italy and Spain provided the acute and convalescent COVID-19 samples. Sample material is recorded as cDNA or gDNA derived from T cells, B-cell-depleted T cells, or PBMCs.

Per the original methods: Amplification with reference gene primers provided the estimates of nucleated cell counts. Assay: immunoSEQ multiplex PCR; the TCRdb copy retains only in-frame clones and omits some. V and J calls and clone size come straight from that table; D and trimming were deduced from the DNA. The table records some 150,000 clones, roughly 87% of them present only once. V was pared by 7 bases and J by 9 bases, with 10 bases between. From germline, CDR1 is SNHLY and CDR2 FYNNEI. The CDR3 runs to 11 residues. Sequencing was carried out using peripheral blood. This clonotype was sampled from a human donor in a cohort sampled during active COVID-19. The genes are TRBV2 and TRBJ2-1, with no clear D. CDR3 sequence reads: CASTVYLEQFF. CDR3 in DNA: TGTGCCAGCACTGTTTATCTTGAGCAGTTCTTC.